This TCR beta chain originates from a study of T cell responses to AZD1222 COVID-19 vaccine (dated by TCRdb to the early 2020s). Regarding the study in general: A total of about 240 trial participants underwent TCR sequencing, of whom about 210 received two doses of AZD1222 and 26 received two doses of the MenACWY control vaccine. Trial participants were enrolled into age subgroups of 18-55, 56-69 and 70-plus years, which contained 148, 28 and 57 TCR-sequenced participants, respectively. Paper-wide results and their limitations: A significant rise in spike-specific TCR breadth and depth was observed after two AZD1222 doses relative to day 0 and relative to MenACWY recipients. Reportedly, almost half of the unique spike-specific TCRs recognized epitopes lying outside the regions that are mutated in the B.1.351 and B.1.1.7 variants. Conclusions about previously exposed vaccinees are limited because only a handful of AZD1222 recipients were SARS-CoV-2 seropositive at baseline. No day 14 peak-response samples were available, so repertoires were characterized only after the peak T cell response. Most participants were white British and females outnumbered males, and the authors suggested that clonal diversity may have been underestimated. The vaccine-associated CD4 TCRs covered the entire spike protein, and the dominant responses fell in regions 160-218 and 743-854. In the small 56-69-year group, the increase in depth fell short of significance, most likely because of low power.

The CDR3 regions of human TCRbeta chains were subjected to immunosequencing. In the paper's pipeline: Repertoire TCRs were checked for matches against a reference library of SARS-CoV-2-specific TCRs that had been generated using the MIRA antigen-specificity platform. Breadth was defined as the fraction of unique TCRs that were SARS-CoV-2-associated. Depth was defined as the fraction of total T cells that were SARS-CoV-2-associated. Using the MIRA data, each spike-specific TCR was mapped to the spike region that the TCR reacts to and placed in a CD4 or CD8 class. Log10-transformed breadth and depth values were compared by one-way ANOVA with Sidak's multiple comparisons tests. The clones in this table, taken by TCRdb from immuneACCESS, are in-frame only. Not every clone is retained; where verified, under half of the shortfall comes from an unresolved V gene, and the cause of the rest is unknown. For V, J and clone size, that table is used; D and trimming come from the DNA. This sample gives hundreds of thousands of clones in total; 90% to 95% of them show up just once. Around 0.57% of the sample is in the top ten clones.

V sheds 4 bases and J sheds 6 bases, leaving 11 bases between their ends. CDR1 and CDR2 are drawn from the germline V gene: SQVTM, ANQGSEA. From its cysteine to its phenylalanine, the CDR3 spans 12 amino acids. The read is trimmed to its CDR3 DNA, 36 bases read in frame from base 1. In regard to this clone: Its specific antigen is unknown. No much larger clone exists at a distance of one base, and base qualities are not known.

The sample's time point, from its label and the paper: about 28 days (+/-7) after the second vaccine dose. Because spike-specific TCR depth and breadth did not differ between the two schedules, AZD1222 recipients who got a second dose at roughly 4 weeks were pooled with those who got a second dose at roughly 12 weeks. Vaccinee samples were obtained from the UK trials COV001 and COV002, which included a single-blind randomized controlled phase 2/3 trial of AZD1222 (ChAdOx1 nCoV-19) in healthy adults. Trial participant PBMC samples were collected at day 0 and day 28 after the second dose for TCRbeta chain sequencing.

This sequence uses TRBV29-1 and TRBJ2-3; the D gene is perhaps TRBD2, from 6 matching bases. The specimen was peripheral blood, collected 28 days after the second AZD1222 dose. The receptor was isolated from an adult who received the AZD1222 COVID-19 vaccine. The CDR3 in this case is CSVGGDMDTQYF. The nucleotide sequence is given as TGCAGCGTTGGGGGGGATATGGATACGCAGTATTTT.